The 10 T cell receptor beta chains given below trace back to one sample, sequenced in a study of blood T cell repertoires in COVID-19. Libraries were prepared by immunoSEQ multiplex PCR; TCRdb keeps only in-frame clonotypes and omits some of them. The sample holds roughly 200,000 clones, approximately 90% seen once. Sequencing input: peripheral blood. These receptors all stem from a woman aged 25 to 39 with acute or convalescent COVID-19.

This chain uses TRBV19 with TRBJ1-5, with 9 bases lining up with TRBD1. This CDR3 contains 16 residues. CDR1 and CDR2 from the germline V gene are LNHDA and SQIVND (reference sequence). V trimming: 5 bases; J trimming: 8 bases; junction bases outside the gene matches: 13. This chain's CDR3 is CASSLGGQGGWEPQHF. In nucleotides, the CDR3 is TGTGCCAGTAGTTTGGGGGGACAGGGAGGTTGGGAGCCCCAGCATTTT.

The CDR3 DNA is TGTGCCAGTAGTATCAGGTACGCGGGAGCCGCCTACGAGCAGTACTTC. It specifies CASSIRYAGAAYEQYF. This sequence joins TRBV19 and TRBJ2-7; 7 nucleotides agree with TRBD2. The J segment lost 2 bases and the V segment lost 3 bases, leaving 10 bases of the junction unmatched. This CDR3 is 16 amino acids long. CDR1 is LNHDA and CDR2 is SQIVND in the germline V gene (reference sequence).

Comment on this clone: The sample contains more than one DNA sequence encoding this CDR3. The chain combines TRBV5-1 with TRBJ2-3; D is ambiguous. CDR3 length: 14 residues. The germline CDR1 and CDR2 sequences are SGHRS and YFSETQ. The ends were cut back, 3 bases at V and 1 base at J, with 9 bases in the middle. CDR3 nucleotides: TGCGCCAGCAGCTCTGGCCAGGGCACAGATACGCAGTATTTT. Translating it yields CASSSGQGTDTQYF. Full variable domain (outside the CDR3, taken from reference TRBV5-1 and TRBJ2-3): KAGVTQTPRYLIKTRGQQVTLSCSPISGHRSVSWYQQTPGQGLQFLFEYFSETQRNKGNFPGRFSGRQFSNSRSEMNVSTLELGDSALYLCASSSGQGTDTQYFGPGTRLTVL.

The chain uses TRBV18 and TRBJ1-2; D uncertain. Trimming shortened V by 6 bases and J by 1 base, and 15 bases separated the two germline ends. The germline gives CDR1 KGHSH, CDR2 LQKENI. The CDR3 has 15 amino acids. CDR3 loop: CASSPGSAVNYGYTF. The CDR3 DNA reads as TGTGCCAGCTCCCCCGGCAGCGCCGTTAACTATGGCTACACCTTC.

The chain's CDR3 is CASSASPSPNYGYTF. In nucleotides, the CDR3 is TGTGCCAGCAGTGCTTCGCCGAGCCCTAACTATGGCTACACCTTC. V usage is TRBV2 and J usage is TRBJ1-2; D is unclear. Germline V gives CDR1 SNHLY, CDR2 FYNNEI. The CDR3 covers 15 residues. V dropped 4 bases and J dropped 0 bases, with 12 bases sitting between them.

J is TRBJ2-7 and V is TRBV27, with D possibly matching TRBD2 (6 bases). The CDR3 sequence is 16 residues long. CDR1 and CDR2 from the germline V gene are MNHEY and SMNVEV (reference sequence). V lost 6 bases to trimming and J lost 4 bases, with 22 bases between them. CDR3 sequence: CASRRSGAEGIYEQYF. Written as DNA, the CDR3 is TGTGCCAGCAGGCGGTCCGGAGCGGAGGGGATATACGAGCAGTACTTC.

The V gene is TRBV5-1, the J gene TRBJ2-7; D uncertain. The CDR3 totals 13 residues. CDR1 SGHRS and CDR2 YFSETQ come from the germline V gene. The V gene lost 4 bases and the J gene lost 10 bases, with 18 bases spanning the gap. CDR3 region: CASSLMTGNRQYF. The CDR3 nucleotides are TGCGCCAGCAGCCTGATGACGGGTAATCGTCAGTACTTC.

The chain is built from TRBV28 and TRBJ1-2, with D perhaps matching TRBD1 (6 bases). The CDR3 is made up of 13 amino acids. Germline CDR1 reads MDHEN; CDR2 reads SYDVKM. Trimming left V 10 bases short and J 8 bases short, with 20 bases between. This chain's CDR3 is CATLTGLTGGYTF. The DNA for the CDR3 is TGTGCCACCCTAACAGGGCTTACTGGAGGCTACACCTTC.

The rearrangement links TRBV5-1 to TRBJ2-2, with D perhaps TRBD1 (6 bases). CDR3 length: 15 residues. The V gene's germline CDR1 is SGHRS and CDR2 YFSETQ. V was clipped by 2 bases and J by 7 bases, with 15 bases between them. The CDR3 coding sequence is TGCGCCAGCAGCTTCGTCCCACAGGGTGGCGGGGAGCTGTTTTTT. Translating it yields CASSFVPQGGGELFF. The complete variable domain, with remaining parts taken from reference TRBV5-1 and TRBJ2-2, reads KAGVTQTPRYLIKTRGQQVTLSCSPISGHRSVSWYQQTPGQGLQFLFEYFSETQRNKGNFPGRFSGRQFSNSRSEMNVSTLELGDSALYLCASSFVPQGGGELFFGEGSRLTVL.

The J gene is TRBJ2-2, the V gene TRBV15; D is uncertain. Germline-derived CDR1 and CDR2 are LNHNV and YYDKDF (reference sequence). The CDR3 has 16 residues. The V gene lost 0 bases and the J gene lost 6 bases, with 14 bases spanning the gap. CDR3 amino acids: CATSRDLLYGPGELFF. The CDR3 DNA reads as TGTGCCACCAGCAGAGATCTCCTCTACGGTCCCGGGGAGCTGTTTTTT.